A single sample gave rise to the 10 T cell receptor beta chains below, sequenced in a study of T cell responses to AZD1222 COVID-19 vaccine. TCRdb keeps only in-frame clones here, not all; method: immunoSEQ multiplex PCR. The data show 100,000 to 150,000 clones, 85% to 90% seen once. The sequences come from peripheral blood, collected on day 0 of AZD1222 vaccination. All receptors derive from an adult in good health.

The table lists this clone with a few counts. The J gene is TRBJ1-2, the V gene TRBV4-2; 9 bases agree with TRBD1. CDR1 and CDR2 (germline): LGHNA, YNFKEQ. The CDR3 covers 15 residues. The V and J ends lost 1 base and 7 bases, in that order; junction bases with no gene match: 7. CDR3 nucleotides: TGTGCCAGCAGCCAAGGACAGGGGGATACTGGTGGCTACACCTTC. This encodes CASSQGQGDTGGYTF.

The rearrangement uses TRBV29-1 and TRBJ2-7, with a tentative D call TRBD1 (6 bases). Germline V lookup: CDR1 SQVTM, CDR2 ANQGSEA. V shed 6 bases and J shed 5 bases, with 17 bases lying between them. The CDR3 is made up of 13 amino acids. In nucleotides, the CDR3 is TGCAGCGTCATTTCGGACAGAACCAACGAGCAGTACTTC. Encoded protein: CSVISDRTNEQYF.

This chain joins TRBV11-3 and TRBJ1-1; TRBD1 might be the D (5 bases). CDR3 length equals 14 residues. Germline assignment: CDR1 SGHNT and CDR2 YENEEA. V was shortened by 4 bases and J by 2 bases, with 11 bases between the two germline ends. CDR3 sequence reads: CASSYGTDNTEAFF. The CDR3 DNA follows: TGTGCCAGCAGCTACGGGACGGATAACACTGAAGCTTTCTTT.

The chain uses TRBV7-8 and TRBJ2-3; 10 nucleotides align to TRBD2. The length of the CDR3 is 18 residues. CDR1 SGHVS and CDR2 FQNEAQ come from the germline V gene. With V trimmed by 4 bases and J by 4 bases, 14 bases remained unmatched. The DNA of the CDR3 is TGTGCCAGCAGCTACATGGCTAGCGGGGGCCCCGCGGCAGATACGCAGTATTTT. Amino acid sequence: CASSYMASGGPAADTQYF.

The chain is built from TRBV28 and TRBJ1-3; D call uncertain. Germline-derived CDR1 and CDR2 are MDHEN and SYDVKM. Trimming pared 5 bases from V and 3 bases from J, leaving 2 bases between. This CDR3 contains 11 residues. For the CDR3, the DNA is TGTGCCAGCAGTCATGGAAACACCATATATTTT. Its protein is CASSHGNTIYF. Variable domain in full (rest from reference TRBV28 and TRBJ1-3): DVKVTQSSRYLVKRTGEKVFLECVQDMDHENMFWYRQDPGLGLRLIYFSYDVKMKEKGDIPEGYSVSREKKERFSLILESASTNQTSMYLCASSHGNTIYFGEGSWLTVV.

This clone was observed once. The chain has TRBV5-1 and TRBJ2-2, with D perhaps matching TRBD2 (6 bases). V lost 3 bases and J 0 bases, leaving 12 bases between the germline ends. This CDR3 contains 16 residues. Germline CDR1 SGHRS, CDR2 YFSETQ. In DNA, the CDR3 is TGCGCCAGCAGCTCGAGCGGGCCCACGAACACCGGGGAGCTGTTTTTT. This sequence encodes CASSSSGPTNTGELFF.

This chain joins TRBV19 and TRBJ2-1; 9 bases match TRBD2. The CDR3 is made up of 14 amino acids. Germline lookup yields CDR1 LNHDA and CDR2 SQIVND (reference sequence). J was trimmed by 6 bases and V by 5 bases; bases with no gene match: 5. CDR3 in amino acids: CASSWRGGGNEQFF. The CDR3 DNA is TGTGCCAGTAGTTGGCGGGGGGGCGGCAATGAGCAGTTCTTC. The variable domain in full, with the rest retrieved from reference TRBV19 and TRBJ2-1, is DGGITQSPKYLFRKEGQNVTLSCEQNLNHDAMYWYRQDPGQGLRLIYYSQIVNDFQKGDIAEGYSVSREKKESFPLTVTSAQKNPTAFYLCASSWRGGGNEQFFGPGTRLTVL.

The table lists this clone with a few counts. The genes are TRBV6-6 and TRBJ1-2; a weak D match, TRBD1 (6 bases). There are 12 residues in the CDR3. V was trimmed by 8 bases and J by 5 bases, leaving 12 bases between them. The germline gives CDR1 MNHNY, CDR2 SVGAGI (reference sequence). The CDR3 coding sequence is TGTGCCAGCGGGGGGCCGTGGTATGGCTACACCTTC. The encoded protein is CASGGPWYGYTF.

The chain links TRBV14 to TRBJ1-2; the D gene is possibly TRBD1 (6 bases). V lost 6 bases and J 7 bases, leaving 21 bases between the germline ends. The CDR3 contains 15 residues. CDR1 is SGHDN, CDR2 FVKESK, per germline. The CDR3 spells CASSLEYRVDRGYTF. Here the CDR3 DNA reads TGTGCCAGCAGTCTCGAGTACAGGGTGGATCGTGGCTACACCTTC.

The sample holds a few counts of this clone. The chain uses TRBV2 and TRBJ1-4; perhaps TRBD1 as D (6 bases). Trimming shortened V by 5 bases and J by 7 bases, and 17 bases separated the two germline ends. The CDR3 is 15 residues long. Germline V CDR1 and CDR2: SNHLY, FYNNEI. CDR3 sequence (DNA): TGTGCCAGCAGTTGGCAGGGGATGGGGACTGAAAAACTGTTTTTT. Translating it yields CASSWQGMGTEKLFF.